A selection of T cell receptor beta chains follows, all from one sample in a study of blood T cell repertoires in COVID-19. Method: immunoSEQ multiplex PCR; TCRdb's copy keeps in-frame clones and lacks some. Among 200,000 to 250,000 clones listed, about 86% were seen once. Source material: peripheral blood. These receptors all stem from a woman aged 50 to 65 with COVID-19, enrolled during active disease. Each CDR3 is given with its conserved first and last residue. A D gene is named only where the DNA matches it firmly. Rows may omit the clone size; those that give it use once, few, many or a size class.

J | size | D | V | DNA | CDR3
TRBJ2-5 | - | TRBD1 | TRBV6-2/TRBV6-3 | TGTGCCAGCAGTTACTCGTTTATCGGACAGGCGGAGACCCAGTACTTC | CASSYSFIGQAETQYF
TRBJ1-1 | once | TRBD1 | TRBV7-9 | TGTGCCAGCAGCTACCTGGACAGGGGAGGTACTGAAGCTTTCTTT | CASSYLDRGGTEAFF
TRBJ1-6 | - | - | TRBV13 | TGTGCCAGCAGCCGTCAGGAGGGGCGTGGGGATAATTCACCCCTCCACTTT | CASSRQEGRGDNSPLHF
TRBJ1-6 | - | TRBD1 | TRBV2 | TGTGCCAGCAGGTCAAGACAGGGGGATGATAATTCACCCCTCCACTTT | CASRSRQGDDNSPLHF
TRBJ2-7 | - | TRBD2 | TRBV7-2 | TGTGCCAGCAGCATACCAGGGCCAGCGGGAGAGCAGTACTTC | CASSIPGPAGEQYF
TRBJ1-6 | - | TRBD1 | TRBV19 | TGTGCCAGTAGTAGGGACAGACCGAGCTCCTATAATTCACCCCTCCACTTT | CASSRDRPSSYNSPLHF
TRBJ1-1 | once | TRBD1 | TRBV27 | TGTGCCAGCGGGGACAGGGAAACTGAAGCTTTCTTT | CASGDRETEAFF
TRBJ1-5 | - | - | TRBV9 | TGTGCCAGCAGCCCTCAATCAGGGGACCAGCCCCAGCATTTT | CASSPQSGDQPQHF
TRBJ2-2 | - | - | TRBV7-9 | TGTGCCAGCAGCTTATTGACAGGCCCCTTCACCGGGGAGCTGTTTTTT | CASSLLTGPFTGELFF
TRBJ1-5 | once | - | TRBV24-1 | TGTGCCACCAGTGACAAAAAAAATCAGCCCCAGCATTTT | CATSDKKNQPQHF
TRBJ2-5 | - | - | TRBV12-5 | TGTGCTAGTGGTTTGGTACGAGGCGGAGAGACCCAGTACTTC | CASGLVRGGETQYF
TRBJ2-3 | - | TRBD2 | TRBV20-1 | TGCAGTGCTAGAGCGGGGACTAGCAAGGGTTTT | CSARAGTSKGF
TRBJ2-2 | once | - | TRBV19 | TGTGCCAGTAGTATCAAAGGGGCCGGGGAGCTGTTTTTT | CASSIKGAGELFF
TRBJ1-1 | - | - | TRBV21-1 | TGTGCCAGCAGCGCCCAACGCTCAGGGGCATTGAACACTGAAGCTTTCTTT | CASSAQRSGALNTEAFF
TRBJ2-7 | - | TRBD1 | TRBV28 | TGTGCCAGCAGGCCGGGACAGGGGATAGGGCAGTACTTC | CASRPGQGIGQYF
TRBJ2-5 | - | - | TRBV28 | TGTGCCAGCAGTTTGGGGGCGCGGGAGACCCAGTACTTC | CASSLGARETQYF
TRBJ1-6 | - | TRBD1 | TRBV7-2 | TGTGCCAGCAGCTTAGCGGACAGGGCCAATTCACCCCTCCACTTT | CASSLADRANSPLHF
TRBJ1-3 | - | - | TRBV7-2 | TGTGCCAGCAGCTTTAGACAGTTTAGCTCTGGAAACACCATATATTTT | CASSFRQFSSGNTIYF
TRBJ2-2 | - | - | TRBV30 | TGTGCCTGGACCCCCCGGGCCGGGGAGCTGTTTTTT | CAWTPRAGELFF
TRBJ2-7 | - | - | TRBV7-2 | TGTGCCAGCAGCTTAACCGGGGGAACCTCCTACGAGCAGTACTTC | CASSLTGGTSYEQYF
TRBJ2-5 | - | TRBD2 | TRBV4-1 | TGCGCCAGCAGCTTTTTAGCGGGGGCGGGGGAGACCCAGTACTTC | CASSFLAGAGETQYF
TRBJ1-2 | - | - | TRBV5-1 | TGCGCCAGCAGCTCAACAGGAAAGCCTAACTATGGCTACACCTTC | CASSSTGKPNYGYTF
TRBJ1-4 | - | TRBD1 | TRBV19 | TGTGCCAGTAGTAGCAGGGGGCTAGTGGAAAAACTGTTTTTT | CASSSRGLVEKLFF
TRBJ1-2 | - | - | TRBV28 | TGTGCCAGCAGTCTCAGGGAAGGCTACACCTTC | CASSLREGYTF
TRBJ1-6 | - | TRBD1 | TRBV19 | TGTGCCAGTAGTATAACGGGACAGGAGGAATCACCCCTCCACTTT | CASSITGQEESPLHF
TRBJ2-1 | few | - | TRBV24-1 | TGTGCCACCAGTGATTCTGACAGGAGACCCTACAATGAGCAGTTCTTC | CATSDSDRRPYNEQFF
TRBJ2-1 | - | TRBD1 | TRBV4-1 | TGCGCCAGCAGTCAAACAGGGGGTTTCTACAATGAGCAGTTCTTC | CASSQTGGFYNEQFF
TRBJ1-2 | - | TRBD1 | TRBV10-3 | TGTGCCATCAGTGCCCCACAGGGGTTGGATGGCTACACCTTC | CAISAPQGLDGYTF
TRBJ1-5 | - | - | TRBV4-1 | TGCGCCAGCAGCCAAGAGATACAACAGCTAAATCAGCCCCAGCATTTT | CASSQEIQQLNQPQHF
TRBJ2-7 | - | - | TRBV5-8 | TGTGCCAGCAGCTTGGGCAGGGGTAACGAGCAGTACTTC | CASSLGRGNEQYF
TRBJ1-6 | few | TRBD1 | TRBV6-5 | TGTGCCAGTGACAGGGTAGTAAATAATTCACCCCTCCACTTT | CASDRVVNNSPLHF
TRBJ1-2 | - | - | TRBV19 | TGTGCCAGTAGTATGGAGAGCCGTTCTCGATATGGCTACACCTTC | CASSMESRSRYGYTF
TRBJ2-1 | - | - | TRBV4-3 | TGCGCCAGCAGCCAAGATCGAGGGGGTGAGCAGTTCTTC | CASSQDRGGEQFF
TRBJ1-2 | - | TRBD1 | TRBV6-6 | TGTGCCAGCAGTTACTCAGAAAGGGGGCTAGGTGGCTACACCTTC | CASSYSERGLGGYTF
TRBJ1-5 | - | - | TRBV6-5 | TGTGCCAGCAGCTCCCCGTTGGGCACCCAGCATTTT | CASSSPLGTQHF
TRBJ1-5 | - | - | TRBV6-5 | TGTGCCAGCAGTCCTCAGGGGTTAAGAAATCAGCCCCAGCATTTT | CASSPQGLRNQPQHF
TRBJ2-1 | - | - | TRBV5-1 | TGCGCCAGCAGCCTAGATACTAGAGTCAATGAGCAGTTCTTC | CASSLDTRVNEQFF
TRBJ2-1 | - | TRBD1 | TRBV5-6 | TGTGCCAGCAGCTTACTAACAGGGGCGGCTAGTGATGAGCAGTTCTTC | CASSLLTGAASDEQFF